This T cell receptor beta chain was sequenced during a study of memory CD4+ T cells and cytomegalovirus serostatus. Across the whole study: This sample comes from healthy Belgian adults, several CMV seropositive, under 25 seronegative. Study outcomes and limitations: A US-trained random forest predicted CMV serostatus with median AUC roughly 0.9.

Produced via immunoSEQ multiplex PCR; TCRdb's table is partial and in-frame only. The sample records nearly 60,000 clones, around 80% being singletons. Worth noting for this clone: No antigen is known for it.

Single viable CD3+CD4+CD8-CD45RO+ cells were sorted as the memory CD4+ T cells. Positive selection with CD4 microbeads enriched total CD4+ T cells. In germline, CDR1 is LGHNA, CDR2 YNFKEQ. Trimming left V 1 base short and J 4 bases short, with 6 bases between. The CDR3 totals 13 residues. Sequencing was carried out using memory CD4+ T cells from blood. This TCR derives from an adult in good health and CMV-seronegative. The chain is built from TRBV4-2 and TRBJ2-3; D remains unclear. The CDR3 here is CASSQGIPDTQYF. CDR3 nucleotides: TGTGCCAGCAGCCAAGGAATCCCAGATACGCAGTATTTT.